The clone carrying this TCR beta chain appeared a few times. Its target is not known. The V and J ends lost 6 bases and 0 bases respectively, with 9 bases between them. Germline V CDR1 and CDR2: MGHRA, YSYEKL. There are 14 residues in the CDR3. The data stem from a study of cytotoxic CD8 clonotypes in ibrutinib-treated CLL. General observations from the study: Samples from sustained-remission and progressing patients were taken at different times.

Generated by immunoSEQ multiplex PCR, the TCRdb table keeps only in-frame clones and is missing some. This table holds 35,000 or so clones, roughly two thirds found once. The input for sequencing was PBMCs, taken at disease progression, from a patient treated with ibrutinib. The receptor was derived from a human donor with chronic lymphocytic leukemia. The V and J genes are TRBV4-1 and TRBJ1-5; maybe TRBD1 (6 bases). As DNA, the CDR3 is TGCGCCAGCAGTGACAGGACTAGCAATCAGCCCCAGCATTTT. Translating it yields CASSDRTSNQPQHF.